The present T cell receptor beta chain was sequenced within a study of blood T cell repertoires in COVID-19. V shed 5 bases and J 6 bases; nucleotides not matched to a gene: 8. Germline V gene lookup returns CDR1 MNHEY and CDR2 SVGAGI. The CDR3 runs 15 residues. TCRdb's table, derived via immunoSEQ multiplex PCR, lists solely in-frame clones and lacks some. The top ten hold 1.8% of the sample, which has about 480,000 clones, more than 75% seen once. Individuals aged about 18 to 100 years were recruited from about two dozen US areas. What was sequenced was PBMCs or T cells enriched from blood (not recorded which). The TCR sequence derives from a woman aged 40 to 50 who had recovered from COVID-19. V usage is TRBV6-5 and J usage is TRBJ2-2; 8 nucleotides align to TRBD1. The CDR3 nucleotides read TGTGCCAGCAGTCCCAGGGGGCCCCTCTCCGGGGAGCTGTTTTTT. Translation gives CASSPRGPLSGELFF.